A few counts support the clone carrying this T cell receptor beta chain. The antigen remains undetermined. It was through 5'RACE template switching that TCR cDNA was made, with a universal primer site and UMIs added. TCRdb itself ran the 5' RACE reads through MiXCR, one entry per CDR3 protein. The data show a few hundred thousand distinct CDR3 sequences, about a sixth seen once. This entry comes from a study of T cells after yellow fever vaccination. Study-level points and caveats: When the response was secondary, it was weaker but reached its peak faster, day 5 versus 15. Repertoires sorted by FACS could include abundant clonotypes that are contaminants from the bulk population. Clonotypes found in both CD4 and CD8 compartments made up a small share.

This CDR3 region has 16 residues. Germline-derived CDR1 and CDR2 are SGHRS and YFSETQ. Trimming shortened V by 2 bases and J by 6 bases, and 19 bases separated the two germline ends. The source is a man younger than 30 who received the YFV17D yellow fever vaccine. The sample here was PBMCs, taken around 5 days after the first yellow fever vaccination. The chain joins TRBV5-1 to TRBJ2-3, with D hard to call. CDR3 sequence: CASSLLAQAQFDTQYF. As DNA, the CDR3 is TGCGCCAGCAGCTTACTCGCCCAAGCACAGTTCGATACGCAGTATTTT.